This T cell receptor (beta chain) comes out of a study of T cell repertoires in cytomegalovirus infection. TCRdb recomputed calls from the reads with MiXCR, one row per CDR3 protein. Of approximately 500,000 distinct CDR3 sequences in the sample, 33% are singletons; the top ten hold 17%. This clonotype was observed a handful of times. Its antigen remains unknown. Losses at the gene ends were 4 bases for V and 4 bases for J; bases not matched to a gene: 6. The CDR3 has 16 amino acids. CDR1 and CDR2 (germline): LNHDA, SQIVND (reference sequence). The sample in question was cultured PBMCs, obtained from culture after CMV antigen stimulation. This receptor was obtained from a human donor in good health (CMV status not recorded). Some clones in this sample may be carry-over from other donors' samples. This rearrangement joins TRBV19 to TRBJ2-1, with 11 bases matching TRBD2. CDR3 bases: TGTGCCAGTAGTACATTTAGCGGGAGGGGATACAATGAGCAGTTCTTC. This translates into CASSTFSGRGYNEQFF.